Below are 21 T cell receptor beta chains sequenced from a single sample in a study of siplizumab effects on memory and regulatory T cells. Sequenced by immunoSEQ multiplex PCR; TCRdb stores in-frame clones only, minus some. The table lists about 87,000 clones, around 89% of them singletons, with around 15% in the top ten. Sequencing was performed on CD4+ T cells sorted from blood. The receptor source for this set is a human donor in good health.

This chain connects TRBV2 to TRBJ2-2; no firm D call. The CDR3 runs to 11 residues. CDR1 is SNHLY and CDR2 is FYNNEI in the germline V gene. Trimming shortened V by 5 bases and J by 7 bases, and 5 bases separated the two germline ends. The CDR3 bases are TGTGCCAGCAGTTTCCGCGGGGAGCTGTTTTTT. Translated, it gives CASSFRGELFF.

This sequence joins TRBV2 and TRBJ2-2; the match to TRBD2 covers 12 bases. The ends lost 4 bases at V and 4 bases at J; junction bases unmatched: 1. Per the germline V gene, CDR1 is SNHLY and CDR2 is FYNNEI. The CDR3 consists of 15 residues. CDR3 bases: TGTGCCAGCAGTGTGGGACTAGCGGGCACCGGGGAGCTGTTTTTT. This gives the protein CASSVGLAGTGELFF.

J is TRBJ1-2 and V is TRBV18; TRBD1 matches 7 bases. The CDR3 spans 14 residues. J lost 4 bases, V lost 4 bases, and 6 bases had no gene match. The germline CDR1 and CDR2 sequences are KGHSH and LQKENI. CDR3 loop: CASSRETGTYGYTF. Written as DNA, the CDR3 is TGTGCCAGCTCACGAGAGACAGGGACCTATGGCTACACCTTC.

This clone showed up many times. The chain has TRBV30 and TRBJ1-5; D gene unclear. Germline values: CDR1 GTSNPN, CDR2 SVGIG (reference sequence). Trimming took off 3 bases at V and 0 bases at J, with 6 bases between the two ends. This CDR3 comprises 13 residues. The CDR3 loop is CAWRSDSNQPQHF. The CDR3 DNA sequence: TGTGCCTGGAGGTCGGATAGCAATCAGCCCCAGCATTTT.

In this sample, this clone turned up once. This chain connects TRBV7-2 to TRBJ2-1; D remains ambiguous. The CDR3 runs 15 residues. CDR1 and CDR2 (germline): SGHTA, FQGNSA. Trimming pared 3 bases from V and 2 bases from J, leaving 11 bases between. CDR3 in amino acids: CASSLARTTYNEQFF. The CDR3 coding sequence is TGTGCCAGCAGCTTGGCCCGGACGACCTACAATGAGCAGTTCTTC.

V is TRBV7-9 and J is TRBJ2-3, with D tentatively TRBD2 (6 bases). The CDR3 is 16 residues long. Germline V gene data show CDR1 as SEHNR and CDR2 as FQNEAQ (reference sequence). V gave up 2 bases and J gave up 0 bases, with 12 bases separating them. The CDR3 DNA sequence: TGTGCCAGCAGCTTACCCCTAGCGACTAGCACAGATACGCAGTATTTT. Its protein product is CASSLPLATSTDTQYF.

This clone was seen only once. The rearrangement joins TRBV2 to TRBJ2-4, with a possible D match to TRBD2 (6 bases). The CDR3 contains 15 residues. CDR1 is SNHLY, CDR2 FYNNEI, per germline. V was pared by 4 bases and J by 0 bases, with 10 bases between. The CDR3 DNA reads TGTGCCAGCAGTGTGAGACTAGTAGCCAAAAACATTCAGTACTTC. Protein: CASSVRLVAKNIQYF. Full variable domain (rest looked up from reference TRBV2 and TRBJ2-4): EPEVTQTPSHQVTQMGQEVILRCVPISNHLYFYWYRQILGQKVEFLVSFYNNEISEKSEIFDDQFSVERPDGSNFTLKIRSTKLEDSAMYFCASSVRLVAKNIQYFGAGTRLSVL.

This chain connects TRBV11-3 to TRBJ2-3; no clear D gene. Trimming stripped 5 bases from V and 0 bases from J, with 9 bases between. Germline CDR1 reads SGHNT; CDR2 reads YENEEA. The CDR3 extends over 14 amino acids. The CDR3 nucleotides are TGTGCCAGCAGCCCCCCAGGCAGCACAGATACGCAGTATTTT. Translation gives CASSPPGSTDTQYF. The variable domain in full, completed from reference TRBV11-3 and TRBJ2-3, reads EAGVVQSPRYKIIEKKQPVAFWCNPISGHNTLYWYLQNLGQGPELLIRYENEEAVDDSQLPKDRFSAERLKGVDSTLKIQPAELGDSAVYLCASSPPGSTDTQYFGPGTRLTVL.

The V call is TRBV2, the J call TRBJ2-5, with a weak D call TRBD1 (5 bases). In germline, CDR1 is SNHLY, CDR2 FYNNEI. The CDR3 runs 11 residues. Between the trimmed V and J ends, which lost 5 bases and 5 bases, there was a span of 6 bases. This chain's CDR3 is CASSWGETQYF. The CDR3 bases are TGTGCCAGCAGTTGGGGCGAGACCCAGTACTTC.

The chain carries TRBV29-1 and TRBJ2-7; a possible D gene is TRBD2 (5 bases). CDR3 length: 12 amino acids. V dropped 0 bases and J dropped 2 bases, with 5 bases sitting between them. Germline CDR1 reads SQVTM; CDR2 reads ANQGSEA. CDR3 loop: CSVEDGTYEQYF. The CDR3 nucleotides read TGCAGCGTTGAAGACGGGACCTACGAGCAGTACTTC.

The chain combines TRBV7-9 with TRBJ1-4; perhaps TRBD1 as D (5 bases). CDR3 length: 16 residues. The germline V gene has CDR1 SEHNR and CDR2 FQNEAQ (reference sequence). V lost 6 bases to trimming and J lost 0 bases, with 14 bases between them. The CDR3 bases are TGTGCCAGCAGACCCACAGGCGATGCAACTAATGAAAAACTGTTTTTT. This translates into CASRPTGDATNEKLFF.

The rearrangement uses TRBV21-1 and TRBJ2-1; the DNA was not compared with TRBD1, the D call given in the table. TRBV21-1 counts as a pseudogene. This CDR3 is 15 amino acids long. CDR3 DNA sequence: TGTGCCAGCAGCTACCTCGGGTCAGGGCACAATGAGCAGTTCTTC. Translating it yields CASSYLGSGHNEQFF.

The CDR3 protein is CASSPKLTSGIGNTGELFF. In DNA, the CDR3 is TGTGCCAGCTCACCAAAGCTCACTAGCGGGATAGGGAACACCGGGGAGCTGTTTTTT. The V call is TRBV18, the J call TRBJ2-2; 10 positions agree with TRBD2. The CDR3 spans 19 residues. Unmatched junction bases numbered 10, after V lost 2 bases and J lost 1 base. Germline V gene data show CDR1 as KGHSH and CDR2 as LQKENI.

The V gene is TRBV5-6, the J gene TRBJ2-1; 7 bases agree with TRBD1. After removal of 1 base from V and 2 bases from J, the junction contained 6 bases not matched to a gene. The length of the CDR3 is 16 residues. Germline values: CDR1 SGHDT, CDR2 YYEEEE. The CDR3 region has the DNA TGTGCCAGCAGCTTGTTTGGGGACAGAACCTACAATGAGCAGTTCTTC. Encoded protein: CASSLFGDRTYNEQFF.

The sample holds one count of this clone. This chain links TRBV19 with TRBJ1-5, with 8 bases matching TRBD1. This CDR3 has 16 amino acids. Per the germline V gene, CDR1 is LNHDA and CDR2 is SQIVND (reference sequence). Trimming took 3 bases from V and 3 from J; bases not matched to a gene: 7. The chain's CDR3 is CASSIRQTGDNQPQHF. CDR3 DNA: TGTGCCAGTAGTATTCGGCAGACAGGGGACAATCAGCCCCAGCATTTT.

The J gene is TRBJ2-7, the V gene TRBV7-8; TRBD2 matches at 9 bases. CDR3 length: 14 residues. V shed 3 bases, J shed 3 bases, and the junction held 3 bases outside the gene matches. From germline, CDR1 is SGHVS and CDR2 FQNEAQ. CDR3 sequence reads: CASSFRLADYEQYF. The CDR3 nucleotides are TGTGCCAGCAGCTTCCGACTAGCGGACTACGAGCAGTACTTC.

The CDR3 protein is CASSVKWGSTEAFF. In DNA, the CDR3 is TGTGCCAGCAGTGTAAAATGGGGGAGCACTGAAGCTTTCTTT. This chain links TRBV6-4 with TRBJ1-1; D may be TRBD1 (5 bases). Germline CDR1 reads MRHNA; CDR2 reads SNTAGT. The CDR3 runs 14 residues. The V end lost 4 bases, the J end lost 4 bases, and 13 bases lay between the germline ends.

The chain uses TRBV25-1 and TRBJ2-7; D unclear. The CDR3 runs to 13 residues. The germline V gene encodes CDR1 MGHDK and CDR2 SYGVNS. The V and J ends lost 7 bases and 3 bases respectively, with 13 bases between them. The CDR3 here is CASIAHGFYEQYF. The CDR3 coding sequence is TGTGCCAGCATTGCGCACGGATTCTACGAGCAGTACTTC.

About this clone itself: A read error may produce the germline difference seen at one junction end. Within the sample, other DNA sequences also encode this same CDR3. The chain employs TRBV30 and TRBJ2-1, with no clear D. The CDR3 is made up of 13 amino acids. Germline V gene lookup returns CDR1 GTSNPN and CDR2 SVGIG (reference sequence). DNA of the CDR3: TGCGCCTTTGACATTTCTATTTACAATGAGCAGTTCTTC. Encoded protein: CAFDISIYNEQFF. Based on the CDR3 plus reference TRBV30 and TRBJ2-1, the full variable domain is SQTIHQWPATLVQPVGSPLSLECTVEGTSNPNLYWYRQAAGRGLQLLFYSVGIGQISSEVPQNLSASRPQDRQFILSSKKLLLSDSGFYLCAFDISIYNEQFFGPGTRLTVL.

The CDR3 DNA sequence: TGCGCCAGCAGCGCGGGACAGGGGATCCCCTATGGCTACACCTTC. Translation: CASSAGQGIPYGYTF. The chain has TRBV5-1 and TRBJ1-2; 10 bases agree with TRBD1. This CDR3 is 15 amino acids long. Germline V gives CDR1 SGHRS, CDR2 YFSETQ. Unmatched junction bases numbered 7, after V lost 4 bases and J lost 4 bases.

This chain links TRBV6-1 with TRBJ2-3; tentative D call: TRBD1 (5 bases). The germline CDR1 and CDR2 sequences are MNHNS and SASEGT. The V end was cut by 10 bases, the J end by 0 bases, with 14 bases between. The CDR3 sequence is 14 residues long. This chain's CDR3 is CATQRQTSTDTQYF. The CDR3 DNA follows: TGTGCCACCCAGAGACAGACCAGCACAGATACGCAGTATTTT.